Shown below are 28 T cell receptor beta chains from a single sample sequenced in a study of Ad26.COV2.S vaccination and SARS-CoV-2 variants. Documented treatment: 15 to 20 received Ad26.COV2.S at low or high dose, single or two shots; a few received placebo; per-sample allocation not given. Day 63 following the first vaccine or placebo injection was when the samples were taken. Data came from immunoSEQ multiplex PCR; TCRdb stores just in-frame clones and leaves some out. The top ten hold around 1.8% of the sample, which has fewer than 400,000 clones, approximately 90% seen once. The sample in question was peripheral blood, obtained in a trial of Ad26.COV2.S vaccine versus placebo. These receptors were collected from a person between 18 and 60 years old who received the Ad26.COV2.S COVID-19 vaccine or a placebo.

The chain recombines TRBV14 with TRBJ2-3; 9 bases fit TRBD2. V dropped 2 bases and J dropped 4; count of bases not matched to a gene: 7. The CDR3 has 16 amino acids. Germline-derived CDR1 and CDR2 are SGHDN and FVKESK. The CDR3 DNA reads TGTGCCAGCAGCCAACGAAGCGGGAGGAGGGCAGATACGCAGTATTTT. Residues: CASSQRSGRRADTQYF. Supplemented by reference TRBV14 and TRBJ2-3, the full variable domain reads EAGVTQFPSHSVIEKGQTVTLRCDPISGHDNLYWYRRVMGKEIKFLLHFVKESKQDESGMPNNRFLAERTGGTYSTLKVQPAELEDSGVYFCASSQRSGRRADTQYFGPGTRLTVL.

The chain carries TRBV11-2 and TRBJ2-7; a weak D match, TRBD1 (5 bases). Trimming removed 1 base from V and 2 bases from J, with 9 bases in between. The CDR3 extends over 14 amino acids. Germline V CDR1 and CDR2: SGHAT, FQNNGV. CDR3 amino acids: CASSLVQGAYEQYF. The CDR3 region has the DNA TGTGCCAGCAGCTTAGTTCAGGGCGCCTACGAGCAGTACTTC.

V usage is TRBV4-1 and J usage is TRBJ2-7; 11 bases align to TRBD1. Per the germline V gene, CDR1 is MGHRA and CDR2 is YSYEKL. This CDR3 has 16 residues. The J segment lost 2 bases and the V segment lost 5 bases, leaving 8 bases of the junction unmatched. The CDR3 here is CASSSSPGQGAYEQYF. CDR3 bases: TGCGCCAGCAGCTCAAGCCCGGGACAGGGGGCCTACGAGCAGTACTTC.

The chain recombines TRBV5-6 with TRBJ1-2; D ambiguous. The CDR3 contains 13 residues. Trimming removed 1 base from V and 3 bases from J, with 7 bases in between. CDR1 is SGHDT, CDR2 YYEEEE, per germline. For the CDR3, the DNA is TGTGCCAGCAGCTTGCCAGGAGACTATGGCTACACCTTC. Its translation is CASSLPGDYGYTF.

The CDR3 region has the DNA TGTGCCAGCAGCGCCTGGACCACAGGGAGGGAGGGAGAGACCCAGTACTTC. Residues: CASSAWTTGREGETQYF. V and J are TRBV27 and TRBJ2-5; maybe TRBD2 (7 bases). Trimming cost V 6 bases and J 4 bases, with 24 bases left between them. Germline CDR1 reads MNHEY; CDR2 reads SMNVEV (reference sequence). CDR3 length: 17 amino acids.

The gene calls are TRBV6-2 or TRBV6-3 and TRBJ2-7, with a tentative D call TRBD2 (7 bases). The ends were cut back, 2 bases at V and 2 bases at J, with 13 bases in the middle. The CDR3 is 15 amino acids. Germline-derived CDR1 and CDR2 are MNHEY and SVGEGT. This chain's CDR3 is CASSYGRGSPYEQYF. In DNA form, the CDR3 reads TGTGCCAGCAGTTACGGGAGGGGGAGCCCCTACGAGCAGTACTTC.

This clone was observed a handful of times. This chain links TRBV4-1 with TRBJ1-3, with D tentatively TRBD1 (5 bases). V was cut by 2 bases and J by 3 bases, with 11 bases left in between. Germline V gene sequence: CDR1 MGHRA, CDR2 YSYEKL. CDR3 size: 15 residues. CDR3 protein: CASSQRSDSGNTIYF. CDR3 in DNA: TGCGCCAGCAGCCAAAGGTCAGACAGTGGAAACACCATATATTTT.

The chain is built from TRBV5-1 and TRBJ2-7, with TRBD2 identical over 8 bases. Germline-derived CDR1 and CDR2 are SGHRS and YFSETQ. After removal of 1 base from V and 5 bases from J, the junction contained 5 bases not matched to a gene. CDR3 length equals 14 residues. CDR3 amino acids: CASSLQREYDEQYF. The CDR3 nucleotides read TGCGCCAGCAGCTTGCAGCGGGAGTACGACGAGCAGTACTTC.

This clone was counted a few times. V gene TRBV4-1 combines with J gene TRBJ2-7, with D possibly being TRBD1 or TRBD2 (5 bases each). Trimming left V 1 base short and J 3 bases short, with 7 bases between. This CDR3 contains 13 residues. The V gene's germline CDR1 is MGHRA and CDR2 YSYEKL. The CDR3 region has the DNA TGCGCCAGCAGCCAAGTGGGGGTCTACGAGCAGTACTTC. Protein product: CASSQVGVYEQYF.

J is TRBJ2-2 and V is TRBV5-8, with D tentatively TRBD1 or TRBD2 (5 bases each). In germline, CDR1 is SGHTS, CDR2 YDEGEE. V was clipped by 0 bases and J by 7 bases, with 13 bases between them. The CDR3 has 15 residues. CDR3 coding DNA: TGTGCCAGCAGCTTGGTCGGGGCCGGCTACGGGGAGCTGTTTTTT. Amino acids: CASSLVGAGYGELFF.

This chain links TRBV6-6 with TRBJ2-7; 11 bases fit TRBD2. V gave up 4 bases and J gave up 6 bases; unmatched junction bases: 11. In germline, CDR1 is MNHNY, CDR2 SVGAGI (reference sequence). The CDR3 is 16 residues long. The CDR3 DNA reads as TGTGCCAGCAGTTCCCCGACTAGCGGGGAGACCCCCGAGCAGTACTTC. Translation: CASSSPTSGETPEQYF.

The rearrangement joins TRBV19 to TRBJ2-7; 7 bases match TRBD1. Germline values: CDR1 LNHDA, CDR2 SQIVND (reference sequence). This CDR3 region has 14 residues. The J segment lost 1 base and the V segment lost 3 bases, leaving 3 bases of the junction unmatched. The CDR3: CASSIRDRSYEQYF. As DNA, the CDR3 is TGTGCCAGTAGTATTAGGGACAGATCCTACGAGCAGTACTTC.

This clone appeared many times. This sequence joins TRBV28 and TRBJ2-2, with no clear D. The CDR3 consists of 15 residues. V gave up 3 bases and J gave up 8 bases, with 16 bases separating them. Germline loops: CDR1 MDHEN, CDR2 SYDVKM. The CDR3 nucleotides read TGTGCCAGCAGTTTCATCATTCCCGCACCGGGGGAGCTGTTTTTT. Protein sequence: CASSFIIPAPGELFF. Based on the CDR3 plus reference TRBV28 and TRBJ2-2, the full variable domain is DVKVTQSSRYLVKRTGEKVFLECVQDMDHENMFWYRQDPGLGLRLIYFSYDVKMKEKGDIPEGYSVSREKKERFSLILESASTNQTSMYLCASSFIIPAPGELFFGEGSRLTVL.

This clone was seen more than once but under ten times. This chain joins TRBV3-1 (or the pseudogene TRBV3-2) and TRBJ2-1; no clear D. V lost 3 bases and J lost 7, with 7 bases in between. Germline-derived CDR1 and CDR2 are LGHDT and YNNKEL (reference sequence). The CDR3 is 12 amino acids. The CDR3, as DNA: TGTGCCAGCAGCCATGGGCCTAATGAGCAGTTCTTC. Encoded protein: CASSHGPNEQFF.

CDR3 in DNA: TGTGCCAGCAGCGGGACTCCCAGACCCTACGAGCAGTACTTC. Its protein product is CASSGTPRPYEQYF. The chain combines TRBV7-9 with TRBJ2-7; D perhaps matches TRBD2 (6 bases). Germline V gene sequence: CDR1 SEHNR, CDR2 FQNEAQ (reference sequence). V was cut by 5 bases and J by 2 bases, with 13 bases left in between. CDR3 length: 14 amino acids.

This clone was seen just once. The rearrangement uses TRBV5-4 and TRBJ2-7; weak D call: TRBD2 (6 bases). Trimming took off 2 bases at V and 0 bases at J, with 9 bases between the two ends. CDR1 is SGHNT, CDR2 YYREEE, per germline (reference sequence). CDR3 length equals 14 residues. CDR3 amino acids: CASSFGRDSYEQYF. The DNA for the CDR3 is TGTGCCAGCAGCTTCGGGCGGGACTCCTACGAGCAGTACTTC.

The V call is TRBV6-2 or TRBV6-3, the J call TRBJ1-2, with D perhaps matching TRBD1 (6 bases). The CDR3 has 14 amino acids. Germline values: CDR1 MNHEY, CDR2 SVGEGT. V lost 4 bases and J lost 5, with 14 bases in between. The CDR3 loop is CASSSQGMFYGYTF. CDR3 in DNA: TGTGCCAGCAGTTCCCAGGGGATGTTTTATGGCTACACCTTC.

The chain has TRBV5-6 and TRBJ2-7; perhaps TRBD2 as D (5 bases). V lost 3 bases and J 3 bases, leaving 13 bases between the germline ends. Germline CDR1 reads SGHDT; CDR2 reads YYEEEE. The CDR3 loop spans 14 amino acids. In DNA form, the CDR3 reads TGTGCCAGCAGCTCAGCGGTGGGGTTCTACGAGCAGTACTTC. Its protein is CASSSAVGFYEQYF.

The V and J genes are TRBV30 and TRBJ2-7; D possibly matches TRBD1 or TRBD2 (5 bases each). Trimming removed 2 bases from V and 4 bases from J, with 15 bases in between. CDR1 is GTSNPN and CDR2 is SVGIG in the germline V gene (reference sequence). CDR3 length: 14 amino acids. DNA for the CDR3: TGTGCCTGGAGTTCGGGACGTGAGGTGTACGAGCAGTACTTC. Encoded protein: CAWSSGREVYEQYF.

CDR3 residues: CASSPDRSNQPQHF. For the CDR3, the DNA is TGTGCCAGCAGTCCGGACAGGAGCAATCAGCCCCAGCATTTT. This rearrangement joins TRBV28 to TRBJ1-5; 7 bases map to TRBD1. The germline gives CDR1 MDHEN, CDR2 SYDVKM. The CDR3 loop spans 14 amino acids. V was pared by 5 bases and J by 1 base, with 2 bases of the junction left unmatched.

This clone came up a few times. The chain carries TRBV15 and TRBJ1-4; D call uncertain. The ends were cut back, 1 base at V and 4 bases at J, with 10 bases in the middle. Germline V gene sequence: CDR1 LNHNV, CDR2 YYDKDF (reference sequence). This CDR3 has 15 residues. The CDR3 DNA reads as TGTGCCACCAGCAGAGGTTCTGGGAGTAATGAAAAACTGTTTTTT. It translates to CATSRGSGSNEKLFF.

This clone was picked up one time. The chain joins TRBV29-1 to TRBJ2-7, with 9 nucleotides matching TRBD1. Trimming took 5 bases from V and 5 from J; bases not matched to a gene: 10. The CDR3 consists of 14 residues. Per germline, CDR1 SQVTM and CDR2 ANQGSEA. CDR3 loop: CSVQGTGSDNEQYF. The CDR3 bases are TGCAGCGTTCAGGGGACAGGGTCTGATAACGAGCAGTACTTC.

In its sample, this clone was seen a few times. The CDR3 nucleotides are TGTGCCAGCAGTGCAATCGACTACCGGAACAATGAGCAGTTCTTC. Protein sequence: CASSAIDYRNNEQFF. V usage is TRBV2 and J usage is TRBJ2-1; D is perhaps TRBD2 (5 bases). The CDR3 runs 15 residues. Germline V gene data show CDR1 as SNHLY and CDR2 as FYNNEI. Trimming removed 4 bases at V and 5 bases at J, with 15 bases between. The complete variable domain, with remaining parts taken from reference TRBV2 and TRBJ2-1, reads EPEVTQTPSHQVTQMGQEVILRCVPISNHLYFYWYRQILGQKVEFLVSFYNNEISEKSEIFDDQFSVERPDGSNFTLKIRSTKLEDSAMYFCASSAIDYRNNEQFFGPGTRLTVL.

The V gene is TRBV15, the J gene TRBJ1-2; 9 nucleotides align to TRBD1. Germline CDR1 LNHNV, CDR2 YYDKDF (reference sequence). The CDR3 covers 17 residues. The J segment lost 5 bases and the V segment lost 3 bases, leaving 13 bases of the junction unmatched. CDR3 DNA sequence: TGTGCCACCAGCAGCGGGGTAGGGACAGGGCTTAGGTATGGCTACACCTTC. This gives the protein CATSSGVGTGLRYGYTF.

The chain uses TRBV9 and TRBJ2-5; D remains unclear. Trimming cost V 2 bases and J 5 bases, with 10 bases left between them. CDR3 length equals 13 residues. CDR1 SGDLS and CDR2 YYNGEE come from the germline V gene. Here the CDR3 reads CASSVQSWETQYF. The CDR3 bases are TGTGCCAGCAGCGTCCAATCGTGGGAGACCCAGTACTTC. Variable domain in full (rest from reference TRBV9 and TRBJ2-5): DSGVTQTPKHLITATGQRVTLRCSPRSGDLSVYWYQQSLDQGLQFLIQYYNGEERAKGNILERFSAQQFPDLHSELNLSSLELGDSALYFCASSVQSWETQYFGPGTRLLVL.

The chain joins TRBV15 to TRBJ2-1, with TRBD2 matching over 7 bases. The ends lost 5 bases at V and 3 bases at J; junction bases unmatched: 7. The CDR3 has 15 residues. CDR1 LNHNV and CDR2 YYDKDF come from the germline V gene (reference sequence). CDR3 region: CATSPSGGIYNEQFF. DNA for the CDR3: TGTGCCACCAGCCCTAGCGGAGGAATCTACAATGAGCAGTTCTTC.

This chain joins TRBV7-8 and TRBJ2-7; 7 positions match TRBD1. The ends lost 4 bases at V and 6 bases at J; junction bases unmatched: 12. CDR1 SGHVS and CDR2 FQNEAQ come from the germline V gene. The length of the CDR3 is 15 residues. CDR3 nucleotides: TGTGCCAGCAGCTACCGGGGCAGGGGGTTTGGCGAGCAGTACTTC. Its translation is CASSYRGRGFGEQYF.

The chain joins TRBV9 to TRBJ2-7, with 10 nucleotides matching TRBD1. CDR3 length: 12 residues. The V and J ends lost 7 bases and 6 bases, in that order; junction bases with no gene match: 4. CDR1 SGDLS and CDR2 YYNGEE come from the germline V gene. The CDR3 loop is CASGRDRGEQYF. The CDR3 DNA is TGTGCCAGCGGCCGGGACAGGGGCGAGCAGTACTTC.